The 10 T cell receptor beta chains listed next were all sequenced from one sample in a study of blood T cell repertoires in COVID-19. TCRdb's table, derived via immunoSEQ multiplex PCR, lists solely in-frame clones and lacks some. The sample yields about 87,000 clones, 89% seen once. The sample was peripheral blood. The receptors here all came from a woman of 80 years or more with active COVID-19.

As regards this clone: Other DNA sequences in this sample translate to the same CDR3. The CDR3 nucleotides are TGTGCCAGCTCACCACTAGCGGGGTCCTACAATGAGCAGTTCTTC. The encoded protein is CASSPLAGSYNEQFF. The V gene is TRBV18, the J gene TRBJ2-1, with 8 bases aligning to TRBD2. Germline loops: CDR1 KGHSH, CDR2 LQKENI. J lost 1 base, V lost 1 base, and 0 bases had no gene match. This CDR3 has 15 residues.

The V call is TRBV4-1, the J call TRBJ2-2, with D possibly TRBD2 on 6 matching bases. The CDR3 sequence is 16 residues long. V lost 1 base and J 2 bases, leaving 11 bases between the germline ends. Germline V CDR1 and CDR2: MGHRA, YSYEKL. The CDR3 sequence: CASSQGWGVNTGELFF. In DNA, the CDR3 is TGCGCCAGCAGCCAAGGGTGGGGGGTTAACACCGGGGAGCTGTTTTTT.

J is TRBJ2-2 and V is TRBV28, with TRBD2 matching 7 bases. The CDR3 is made up of 16 amino acids. After removal of 2 bases from V and 4 bases from J, the junction contained 7 bases not matched to a gene. Germline CDR1 is MDHEN and CDR2 is SYDVKM. CDR3 sequence (DNA): TGTGCCAGCAGTTTAGTAGGCGGCGGGGGCACCGGGGAGCTGTTTTTT. It translates to CASSLVGGGGTGELFF.

This chain joins TRBV15 and TRBJ2-7, with D unresolved. Germline-derived CDR1 and CDR2 are LNHNV and YYDKDF (reference sequence). Trimming took 0 bases from V and 3 from J, leaving 18 bases between them. The CDR3 has 17 amino acids. The CDR3 DNA reads as TGTGCCACCAGCAGAGAGAAATCCAGGTGGGCCTTCTACGAGCAGTACTTC. Encoded protein: CATSREKSRWAFYEQYF.

The rearrangement uses TRBV12-3 or TRBV12-4 and TRBJ2-2; possibly TRBD1 for D (6 bases). The CDR3 consists of 13 residues. V lost 6 bases to trimming and J lost 6 bases, with 11 bases between them. The CDR3 DNA is TGTGCCAGCAGGGCTACAGGGTCCGGGGAGCTGTTTTTT. This sequence encodes CASRATGSGELFF.

The gene calls are TRBV18 and TRBJ2-7; tentatively, D is TRBD2 (6 bases). The CDR3 is made up of 14 amino acids. Trimming cost V 5 bases and J 6 bases, with 17 bases left between them. Germline loops: CDR1 KGHSH, CDR2 LQKENI. CDR3 DNA: TGTGCCAGCTCATCAGCTGGGGAGGCGGGCGAGCAGTACTTC. It codes for CASSSAGEAGEQYF. The full variable domain, with the rest looked up from reference TRBV18 and TRBJ2-7, is NAGVMQNPRHLVRRRGQEARLRCSPMKGHSHVYWYRQLPEEGLKFMVYLQKENIIDESGMPKERFSAEFPKEGPSILRIQQVVRGDSAAYFCASSSAGEAGEQYFGPGTRLTVT.

This chain links TRBV28 with TRBJ2-7, with TRBD1 matching over 9 bases. CDR1 and CDR2 from the germline V gene are MDHEN and SYDVKM. The CDR3 totals 13 residues. Trimming took 3 bases from V and 5 from J; bases not matched to a gene: 2. The DNA of the CDR3 is TGTGCCAGCAGTTTTGGGGACAGGGACGAGCAGTACTTC. Its translation: CASSFGDRDEQYF.

J is TRBJ2-3 and V is TRBV5-1, with TRBD2 identical over 11 bases. Per the germline V gene, CDR1 is SGHRS and CDR2 is YFSETQ. The length of the CDR3 is 17 residues. Germline trimming cut 0 bases from V and 2 bases from J; bases unmatched to any gene: 5. CDR3 sequence: CASSLGRLAGFTDTQYF. CDR3 nucleotide sequence: TGCGCCAGCAGCTTGGGTCGACTAGCGGGATTCACAGATACGCAGTATTTT. Using reference TRBV5-1 and TRBJ2-3 for the parts outside the CDR3, the full variable domain is KAGVTQTPRYLIKTRGQQVTLSCSPISGHRSVSWYQQTPGQGLQFLFEYFSETQRNKGNFPGRFSGRQFSNSRSEMNVSTLELGDSALYLCASSLGRLAGFTDTQYFGPGTRLTVL.

The chain has TRBV18 and TRBJ1-5, with D possibly matching TRBD1 (5 bases). CDR3 size: 15 residues. V gave up 3 bases and J gave up 1 base, with 10 bases separating them. Germline V gene data show CDR1 as KGHSH and CDR2 as LQKENI. The CDR3 nucleotides read TGTGCCAGCTCACCGGGGGGAGGGAGCAATCAGCCCCAGCATTTT. It codes for CASSPGGGSNQPQHF.

The rearrangement joins TRBV11-2 to TRBJ1-2; a weak D match, TRBD1 (5 bases). Germline V CDR1 and CDR2: SGHAT, FQNNGV. This CDR3 is 15 amino acids long. V shed 5 bases and J shed 3 bases, with 16 bases lying between them. CDR3 loop: CASSAGTSGDYGYTF. DNA for the CDR3: TGTGCCAGCAGCGCGGGGACGTCGGGGGACTATGGCTACACCTTC.